Given below is one TCR beta chain in context. What it binds is unknown. This sample includes further DNA sequences coding for the same CDR3. CDR1 and CDR2 from the germline V gene are SGHRS and YFSETQ. V was clipped by 2 bases and J by 1 base; unmatched bases: 1. CDR3 length: 15 amino acids. This sample stems from a study of shared clonotypes between healthy human individuals. Study conclusions and caveats: Memory subsets generally showed lower estimated richness than naive subsets.

Genomic DNA from each subset was divided evenly over several immunoSEQ plates. Sorted-subset replicate PCR reactions were performed with approximately 200 ng DNA, corresponding to tens of thousands of T cell genomes. Using immunoSEQ multiplex PCR, the repertoire was profiled, and TCRdb retains in-frame clones only, with some absent. The sample consists of just over 2,000,000 clones, 85% to 95% of them appearing once. In the CD4+ fraction, cells were divided into CD45RA+ naive and CD45RA-negative memory subsets. Sequencing was carried out using naive CD4+ T cells sorted from blood. Described subset: CD45RA+ positively selected. The receptor was derived from a man aged 18 to 29 in good health. The chain links TRBV5-1 to TRBJ2-3, with 10 positions matching TRBD1. As DNA, the CDR3 is TGCGCCAGCAGCTTTGGGACAGGGGGCACAGATACGCAGTATTTT. Translating it yields CASSFGTGGTDTQYF.